The clone carrying this T cell receptor beta chain was recorded at least ten times. The antigen is not known. The sample is drawn from a study of T cell repertoires in cytomegalovirus infection. Background on the study: TCR beta signatures that were public indicated CMV infection and matching HLA type.

Findings and limits, study-wide: There were carriers of CMV plus the relevant HLA, and cumulative public TCR beta family frequency identified them. The ex vivo response was dominated by HLA-C-restricted CMV-specific TCR beta clonotypes.

From the reads, TCRdb called clonotypes with MiXCR, one entry per CDR3 protein. This table holds under 300,000 distinct CDR3 sequences, more than 15% found once. Material: CD8+ T cells from PBMCs. The receptor comes from a human donor in good health (CMV status not recorded). Some clones in this sample may be carry-over from other donors' samples.

CDR3 in DNA: TGTGCCAGCAGCTTAGTGGGGGGGGCAAAGGAGACCCAGTACTTC. Amino acid sequence: CASSLVGGAKETQYF. This chain uses TRBV7-2 with TRBJ2-5; weak D call: TRBD2 (7 bases). Trimming removed 1 base at V and 5 bases at J, with 14 bases between. Germline CDR1 SGHTA, CDR2 FQGNSA. This CDR3 spans 15 amino acids.